The 11 T cell receptor beta chains presented below share a single source sample, sequenced in a study of T cell responses to AZD1222 COVID-19 vaccine. This table comes from immunoSEQ multiplex PCR, and its TCRdb copy is limited to in-frame clones, with some not included. The sample has under 200,000 clones; roughly nine tenths are singletons. The sample was peripheral blood, taken on day 0 of AZD1222 vaccination. The receptors derive from an adult in good health.

The genes are TRBV19 and TRBJ1-5; TRBD1 matches 8 bases. This CDR3 is 15 amino acids long. The ends lost 3 bases at V and 2 bases at J; junction bases unmatched: 3. The germline V gene has CDR1 LNHDA and CDR2 SQIVND (reference sequence). The CDR3 spells CASSMKGQGNQPQHF. The CDR3 nucleotides are TGTGCCAGTAGTATGAAGGGACAGGGCAATCAGCCCCAGCATTTT.

The chain uses TRBV28 and TRBJ1-2; TRBD1 matches at 7 bases. V lost 5 bases and J lost 4; bases outside the gene matches: 7. The CDR3 is 14 residues long. CDR1 is MDHEN, CDR2 SYDVKM, per germline. The DNA for the CDR3 is TGTGCCAGCAGTCGCCTGGACAGGACCTATGGCTACACCTTC. Protein: CASSRLDRTYGYTF.

The J gene is TRBJ1-1, the V gene TRBV27, with no clear D. V was cut by 5 bases and J by 0 bases, with 13 bases left in between. From germline, CDR1 is MNHEY and CDR2 SMNVEV (reference sequence). The CDR3 sequence is 15 residues long. This chain's CDR3 is CASSPSGGMNTEAFF. The CDR3, as DNA: TGTGCCAGCAGTCCTTCGGGCGGCATGAACACTGAAGCTTTCTTT.

The J gene is TRBJ2-7, the V gene TRBV6-1; a possible D gene is TRBD2 (6 bases). Per the germline V gene, CDR1 is MNHNS and CDR2 is SASEGT. The length of the CDR3 is 16 residues. V was shortened by 2 bases and J by 3 bases, with 17 bases between the two germline ends. The CDR3 DNA follows: TGTGCCAGCAGTGAATATACGGGGGAAGGTAGCTACGAGCAGTACTTC. Its translation: CASSEYTGEGSYEQYF.

This chain connects TRBV7-2 to TRBJ2-1; TRBD1 is a possible D gene (7 bases). The CDR3 runs to 15 residues. V lost 4 bases to trimming and J lost 3 bases, with 13 bases between them. CDR1 and CDR2 (germline): SGHTA, FQGNSA. The CDR3 region has the DNA TGTGCCAGCAGCTCCAGACAGGGAGGCTACAATGAGCAGTTCTTC. Amino acids: CASSSRQGGYNEQFF.

The CDR3 here is CASSQDTGVGNEKLFF. The CDR3 DNA reads TGCGCCAGCAGCCAAGATACAGGGGTGGGAAACGAAAAACTGTTTTTT. The V and J genes are TRBV4-3 and TRBJ1-4; 7 bases fit TRBD1. With 0 bases clipped from V and 8 bases from J, the junction kept 9 bases outside the gene matches. Looked up from germline, CDR1 is LGHNA and CDR2 is YSLEER. The CDR3 runs 16 residues.

The CDR3, as DNA: TGTGCCAGCAGCTCTGACTCCAGGGGGACAGATACGCAGTATTTT. Translated: CASSSDSRGTDTQYF. The chain couples TRBV7-2 to TRBJ2-3, with 7 bases matching TRBD1. The J segment lost 3 bases and the V segment lost 4 bases, leaving 7 bases of the junction unmatched. Germline CDR1 and CDR2: SGHTA and FQGNSA. This CDR3 has 15 amino acids.

V is TRBV29-1 and J is TRBJ2-7; 8 bases line up with TRBD1. V shed 5 bases and J 7 bases; nucleotides not matched to a gene: 4. The CDR3 sequence is 11 residues long. Per germline, CDR1 SQVTM and CDR2 ANQGSEA. The CDR3 here is CSVTGTGEQYF. The CDR3, as DNA: TGCAGCGTTACCGGGACAGGAGAGCAGTACTTC.

This clone was counted only a few times. V and J are TRBV10-1 and TRBJ2-7; D gene ambiguous. The V gene's germline CDR1 is WNHNN and CDR2 SYGVQD (reference sequence). V was cut by 0 bases and J by 4 bases, with 4 bases left in between. CDR3 length: 12 residues. The CDR3 loop reads CASSESKYEQYF. CDR3 nucleotides: TGCGCCAGCAGTGAGTCGAAATACGAGCAGTACTTC.

This clone showed up just a few times. This chain links TRBV9 with TRBJ1-3; no definite D call. Between the trimmed V and J ends, which lost 3 bases and 4 bases, there was a span of 17 bases. The CDR3 consists of 16 residues. The germline gives CDR1 SGDLS, CDR2 YYNGEE. CDR3 nucleotide sequence: TGTGCCAGCAGCGGAGAGGGTAGGGTGTTAGGAAACACCATATATTTT. The encoded protein is CASSGEGRVLGNTIYF.

This chain uses TRBV7-2 with TRBJ2-1, with D unclear. Germline assignment: CDR1 SGHTA and CDR2 FQGNSA. The V end was cut by 5 bases, the J end by 9 bases, with 11 bases between. The CDR3 spans 12 residues. DNA of the CDR3: TGTGCCAGCAGCCCCCGGGTGGGTGAGCAGTTCTTC. This encodes CASSPRVGEQFF.